This T cell receptor beta chain was recovered during a study of blood T cells in healthy people across ages. The study, taken as a whole, reports: Getting older went along with TCR beta diversity per million T cells dropping roughly linearly. PBMCs that were unsorted prevented a conclusive naive versus antigen-experienced comparison.

With a J-beta primer mix and a sample-barcoded 5' primer, a second PCR ran about 6 to 11 cycles. MiXCR was run by TCRdb on the 5' RACE reads, yielding one entry per CDR3 protein. The data hold about 800,000 distinct CDR3 sequences, with roughly 25% observed a single time. This clonotype was picked up a small number of times. Its antigen is as yet unknown. In germline, CDR1 is SEHNR, CDR2 FQNEAQ (reference sequence). Trimming pared 0 bases from V and 5 bases from J, leaving 10 bases between. The CDR3 has 15 residues. In addition, the sample was reused for a study of T cells of mothers and their children. Per that study: The donors comprised more than five children and their three healthy Caucasian mothers. It was through the M1S primer of the second PCR that sample barcodes and 2-4 random nucleotides were added.

The chain combines TRBV7-9 with TRBJ2-2, with D possibly being TRBD2 (6 bases). Input material: blood. The sequence came from a boy younger than 18 in good health. In nucleotides, the CDR3 is TGTGCCAGCAGCTTAGCGGGGGGACGTACCGGGGAGCTGTTTTTT. It yields the protein CASSLAGGRTGELFF.